A selection of T cell receptor beta chains follows, all from one sample in a study of blood T cell repertoires in COVID-19. Assay used: immunoSEQ multiplex PCR; TCRdb lists only in-frame clones, some missing. Of roughly 170,000 clones listed, roughly nine tenths are singletons. Sequencing was performed on peripheral blood. The source of these receptors is a man between 65 and 79 years old with active or convalescent COVID-19. CDR3s include the opening cysteine and the closing phenylalanine or tryptophan. The order of the fields is V gene, clone size, CDR3 protein. Some rows mark clone size as missing; the rest say once, few, many or name a class of expanded clone.

>TRBV28|NA
CASSSGGGTNQPQHF
>TRBV4-3|once
CASSPRTGTDTQYF
>TRBV24-1|few
CATSDSFLAGGMHSANTGELFF
>TRBV10-3|NA
CAHRPGTVDYGYTF
>TRBV19|once
CASSLTGYLKTEAFF
>TRBV7-2|NA
CASSLGSWGSEAFF
>TRBV11-2|NA
CASSLDIRRLLSYEQYF
>TRBV9|NA
CASSVGGRDNSPLHF
>TRBV6-1|NA
CASSEARTGVSPLHF
>TRBV9|NA
CASSVGSGYTDTQYF
>TRBV11-2|NA
CASSLASTDTQYF
>TRBV12-3/TRBV12-4|NA
CASSPPSGNEQFF
>TRBV7-9|NA
CASSHDRDESPLHF
>TRBV5-1|NA
CASTQRGQGYQETQYF
>TRBV7-2|NA
CASSAGQGYGPQYF
>TRBV12-5|NA
CASGTGASTDTQYF
>TRBV6-5|few
CASRRRGANTGELFF
>TRBV29-1|once
CSTNRDGTEAFF
>TRBV28|NA
CASSIREVKPQHF
>TRBV9|NA
CASSVGPGNEKLFF
>TRBV25-1|NA
CASSEWGSVTDTQYF
>TRBV9|NA
CASSVTDSSNQPQHF
>TRBV15|NA
CATSREPGGRNQPQHF
>TRBV13|many
CASSRTGGLAGLLFF
>TRBV10-2|NA
CASRKRQGAYSSTDTQYF
>TRBV6-6|NA
CASSLSGYTYEQYF
>TRBV7-9|NA
CASSPALGEQFF
>TRBV9|NA
CASSVASGRAGETQYF
>TRBV4-3|NA
CASSHAGVGGQPQHF
>TRBV6-5|once
CASRTTAYYGYTF
>TRBV9|NA
CASSVGAGNTEAFF
>TRBV28|NA
CASSLLGGLQHF
>TRBV5-1|NA
CASSLPEANTEAFF
>TRBV11-2|NA
CASSPSGGYNEQFF
>TRBV19|NA
CASTGPYGYTF
>TRBV4-2|NA
CASSQEPLATSYNEQFF
>TRBV27|NA
CASSSPPTGRMQYF
>TRBV7-8|NA
CASSSQAPQPQHF
>TRBV7-9|NA
CASSLATGYRSNTEAFF
>TRBV18|NA
CASSPPSQGSGEQYF
>TRBV29-1|NA
CSVGTDKEYF
>TRBV5-5|once
CASSLEERILGSFF
>TRBV19|NA
CATSNPPRTGGWGYTF
>TRBV18|NA
CASTPTPPASADNEQFF
>TRBV11-2|NA
CASSLAGGGELFF
>TRBV4-1|NA
CASSQVVRGTNEKLFF
>TRBV7-8|few
CASSLEAGTYEQYF
>TRBV6-5|NA
CASRPLRGENIQYF
>TRBV28|NA
CASGTRGATNEKLFF
>TRBV24-1|NA
CATSRWEGQPQHF
>TRBV7-9|once
CASSKSGTGAGNEKLFF
>TRBV10-2|NA
CASSETRRRNTEAFF
>TRBV29-1|NA
CSVVRGSSYEQYF
>TRBV30|NA
CAWSVRRDHEQYF
>TRBV10-2|NA
CASSGQGGNTEAFF